Sequencing of this T cell receptor (beta chain) was carried out in a study of Graves' ophthalmopathy and Graves' hyperthyroidism. This clonotype showed up many times. The antigen remains unidentified. This CDR3 is built from 11 residues. V lost 0 bases and J lost 4, with 0 bases in between. Per the germline V gene, CDR1 is LNHNV and CDR2 is YYDKDF (reference sequence). TCR beta CDR3 regions were amplified from RNA transcripts. Second-round multiplex PCR came after first-round RT-PCR with HTBI primers. TCRdb used MiXCR to reprocess the multiplex PCR reads, holding one entry per CDR3 protein. The table shows 200,000 to 300,000 distinct CDR3 sequences, with around 45% occurring only once. General study results and limits: Ophthalmopathy versus stable hyperthyroidism: 13-signature model gave 87.88% sensitivity, 81.08% specificity.

Sequenced: peripheral blood. This TCR came from an adult man with Graves' ophthalmopathy. The chain links TRBV15 to TRBJ2-5; D call uncertain. The CDR3 region has the DNA TGTGCCACCAGCAGAGAAGAGACCCAGTACTTC. Residues: CATSREETQYF.